This paragraph reports one T cell receptor beta chain. The junction had 0 bases not matched to a gene; V was cut back by 0 bases and J by 0 bases. The germline V gene has CDR1 SGHNT and CDR2 YYREEE (reference sequence). The CDR3 is made up of 16 amino acids. The data originate from a study of blood T cell repertoires in COVID-19. Measured with immunoSEQ multiplex PCR; TCRdb has only the in-frame clones, and not every one. The sample yields some 200,000 clones, around 87% seen once. The sequenced material came from peripheral blood. This rearrangement joins TRBV5-4 to TRBJ2-5, with TRBD2 matching 12 bases. The receptor comes from a man aged 35 to 55 with active or convalescent COVID-19. CDR3 bases: TGTGCCAGCAGCTTGGGACTAGCGGGGGACCAAGAGACCCAGTACTTC. Translating gives CASSLGLAGDQETQYF. Full variable domain (outside the CDR3, taken from reference TRBV5-4 and TRBJ2-5): ETGVTQSPTHLIKTRGQQVTLRCSSQSGHNTVSWYQQALGQGPQFIFQYYREEENGRGNFPPRFSGLQFPNYSSELNVNALELDDSALYLCASSLGLAGDQETQYFGPGTRLLVL.